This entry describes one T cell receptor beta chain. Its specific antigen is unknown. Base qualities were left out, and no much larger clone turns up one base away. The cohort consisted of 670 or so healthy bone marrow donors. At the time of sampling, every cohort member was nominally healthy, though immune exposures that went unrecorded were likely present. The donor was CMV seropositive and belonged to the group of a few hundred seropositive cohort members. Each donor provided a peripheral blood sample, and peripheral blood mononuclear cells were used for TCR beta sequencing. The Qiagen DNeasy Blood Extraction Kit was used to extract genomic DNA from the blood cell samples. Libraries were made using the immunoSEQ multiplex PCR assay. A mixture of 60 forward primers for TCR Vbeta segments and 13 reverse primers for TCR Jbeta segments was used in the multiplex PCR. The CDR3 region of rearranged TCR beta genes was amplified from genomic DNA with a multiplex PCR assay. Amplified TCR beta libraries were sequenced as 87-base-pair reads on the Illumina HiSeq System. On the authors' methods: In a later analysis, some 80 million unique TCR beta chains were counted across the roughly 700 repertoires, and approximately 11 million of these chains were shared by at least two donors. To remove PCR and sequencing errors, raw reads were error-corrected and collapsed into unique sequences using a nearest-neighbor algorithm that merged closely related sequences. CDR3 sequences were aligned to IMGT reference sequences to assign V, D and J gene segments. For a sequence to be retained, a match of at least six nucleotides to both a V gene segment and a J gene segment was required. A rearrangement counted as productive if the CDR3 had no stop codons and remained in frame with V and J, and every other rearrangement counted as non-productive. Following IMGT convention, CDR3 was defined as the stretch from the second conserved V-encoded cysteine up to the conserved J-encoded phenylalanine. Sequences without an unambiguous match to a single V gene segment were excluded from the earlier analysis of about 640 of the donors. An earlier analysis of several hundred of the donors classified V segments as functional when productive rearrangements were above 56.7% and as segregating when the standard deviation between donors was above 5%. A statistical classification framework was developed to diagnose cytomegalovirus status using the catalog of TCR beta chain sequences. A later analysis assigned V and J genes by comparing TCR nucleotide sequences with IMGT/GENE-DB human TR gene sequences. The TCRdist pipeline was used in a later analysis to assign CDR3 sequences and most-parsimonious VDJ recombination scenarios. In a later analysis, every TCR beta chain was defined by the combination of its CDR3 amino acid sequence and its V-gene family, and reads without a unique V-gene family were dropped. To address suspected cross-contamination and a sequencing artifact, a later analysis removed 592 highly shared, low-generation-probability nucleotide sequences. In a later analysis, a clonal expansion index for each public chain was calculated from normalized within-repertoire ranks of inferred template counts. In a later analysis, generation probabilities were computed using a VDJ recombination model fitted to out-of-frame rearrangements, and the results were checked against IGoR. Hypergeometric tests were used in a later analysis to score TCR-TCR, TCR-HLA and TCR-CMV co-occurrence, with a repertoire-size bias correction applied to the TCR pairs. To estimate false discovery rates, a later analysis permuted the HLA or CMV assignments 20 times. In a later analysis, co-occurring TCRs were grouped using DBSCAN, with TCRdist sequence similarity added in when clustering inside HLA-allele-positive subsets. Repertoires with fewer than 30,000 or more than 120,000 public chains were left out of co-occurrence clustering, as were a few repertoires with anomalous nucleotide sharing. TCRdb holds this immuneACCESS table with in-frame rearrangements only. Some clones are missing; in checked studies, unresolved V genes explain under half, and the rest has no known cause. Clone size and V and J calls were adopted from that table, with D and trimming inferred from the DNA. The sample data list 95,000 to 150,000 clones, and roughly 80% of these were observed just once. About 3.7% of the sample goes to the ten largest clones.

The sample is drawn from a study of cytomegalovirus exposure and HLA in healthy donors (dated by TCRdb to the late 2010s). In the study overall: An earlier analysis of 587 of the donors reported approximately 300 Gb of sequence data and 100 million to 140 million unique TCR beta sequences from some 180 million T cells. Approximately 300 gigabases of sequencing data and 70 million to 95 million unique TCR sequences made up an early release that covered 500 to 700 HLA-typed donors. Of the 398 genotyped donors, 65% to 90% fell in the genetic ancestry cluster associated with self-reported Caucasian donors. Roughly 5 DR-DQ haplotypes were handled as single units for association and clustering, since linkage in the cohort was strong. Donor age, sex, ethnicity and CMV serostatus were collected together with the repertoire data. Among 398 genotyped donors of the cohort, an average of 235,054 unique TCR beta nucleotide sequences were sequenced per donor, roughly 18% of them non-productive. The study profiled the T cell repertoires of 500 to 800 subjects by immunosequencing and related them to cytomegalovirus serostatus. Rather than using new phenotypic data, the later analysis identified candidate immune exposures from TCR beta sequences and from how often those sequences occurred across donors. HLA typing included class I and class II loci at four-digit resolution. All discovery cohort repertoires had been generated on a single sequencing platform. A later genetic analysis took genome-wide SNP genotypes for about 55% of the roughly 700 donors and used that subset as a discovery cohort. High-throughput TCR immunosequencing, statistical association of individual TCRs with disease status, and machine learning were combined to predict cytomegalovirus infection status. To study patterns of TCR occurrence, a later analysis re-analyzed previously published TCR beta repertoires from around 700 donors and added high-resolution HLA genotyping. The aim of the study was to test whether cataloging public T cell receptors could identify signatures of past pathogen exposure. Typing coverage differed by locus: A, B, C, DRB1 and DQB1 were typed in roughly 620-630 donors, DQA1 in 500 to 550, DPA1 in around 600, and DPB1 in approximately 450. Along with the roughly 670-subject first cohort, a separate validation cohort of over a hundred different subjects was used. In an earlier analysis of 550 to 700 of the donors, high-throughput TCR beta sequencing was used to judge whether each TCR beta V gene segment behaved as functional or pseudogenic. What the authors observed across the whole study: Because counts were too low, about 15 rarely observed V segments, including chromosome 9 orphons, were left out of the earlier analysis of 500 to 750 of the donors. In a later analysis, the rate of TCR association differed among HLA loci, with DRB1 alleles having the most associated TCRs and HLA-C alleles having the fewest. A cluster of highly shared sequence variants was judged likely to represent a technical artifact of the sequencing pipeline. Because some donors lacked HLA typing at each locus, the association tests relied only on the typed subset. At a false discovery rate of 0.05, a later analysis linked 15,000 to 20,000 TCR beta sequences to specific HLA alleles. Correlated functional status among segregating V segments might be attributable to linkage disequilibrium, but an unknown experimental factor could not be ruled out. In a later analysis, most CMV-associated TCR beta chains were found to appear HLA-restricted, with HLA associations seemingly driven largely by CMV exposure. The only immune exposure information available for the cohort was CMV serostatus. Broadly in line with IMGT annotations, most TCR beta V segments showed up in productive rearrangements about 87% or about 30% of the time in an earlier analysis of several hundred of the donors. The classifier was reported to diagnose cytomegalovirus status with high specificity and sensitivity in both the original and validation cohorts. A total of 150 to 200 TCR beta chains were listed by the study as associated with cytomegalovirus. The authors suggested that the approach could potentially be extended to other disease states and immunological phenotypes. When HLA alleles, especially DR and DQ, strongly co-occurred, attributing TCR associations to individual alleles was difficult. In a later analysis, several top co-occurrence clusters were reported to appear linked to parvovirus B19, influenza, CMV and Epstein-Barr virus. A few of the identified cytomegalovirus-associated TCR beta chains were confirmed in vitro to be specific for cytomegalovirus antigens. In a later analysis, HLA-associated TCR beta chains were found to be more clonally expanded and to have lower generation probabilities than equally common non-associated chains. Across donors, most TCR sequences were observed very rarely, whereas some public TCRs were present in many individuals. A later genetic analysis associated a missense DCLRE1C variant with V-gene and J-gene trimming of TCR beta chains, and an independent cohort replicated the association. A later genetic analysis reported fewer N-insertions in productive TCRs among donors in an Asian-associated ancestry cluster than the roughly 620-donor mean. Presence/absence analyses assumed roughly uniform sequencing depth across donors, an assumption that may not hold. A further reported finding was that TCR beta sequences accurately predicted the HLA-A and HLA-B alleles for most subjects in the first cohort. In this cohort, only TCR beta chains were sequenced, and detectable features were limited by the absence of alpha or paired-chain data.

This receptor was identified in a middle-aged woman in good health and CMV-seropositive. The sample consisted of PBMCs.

Here is the DNA: TGTGCCAGCTCGTTCGGGACTAGCGGGAGGGAGAATGAGCAGTTCTTC. The resulting protein is CASSFGTSGRENEQFF. Rearrangement joined TRBV2 to TRBJ2-1; TRBD2 fits 16 bases in the junction. Trimming accounts for 8 bases at V and 7 bases at J, while the number of junction bases matched to no gene is 8. CDR1 and CDR2 (SNHLY, FYNNEI) derive from the germline V gene. Counted from cysteine to phenylalanine, this CDR3 has 16 amino acids. Only CDR3 DNA is held: 48 bases, read in frame from base 1.